A single sample gave rise to the 10 T cell receptor beta chains below, sequenced in a study of T-cell reconstitution after alpha-beta-depleted transplantation in children. Unique molecular identifiers were incorporated when the TCRbeta library was constructed. Each CDR3 protein gets one entry after TCRdb re-called the PCR reads with MiXCR. The repertoire holds 81,000 or so distinct CDR3 sequences, with around 16% as singletons. Sequences were derived from PBMCs, mostly from graft donor cells, sampled 180 days after TCRalphabeta/CD19-depleted stem cell transplant. These receptors were collected from a male patient aged 2-15 years who had a stem cell transplant for acute lymphoblastic leukemia, so the T cells may come from the graft donor.

This clonotype occurred a few times. The chain combines TRBV10-3 with TRBJ1-5; D remains ambiguous. Trimming took off 2 bases at V and 0 bases at J, with 14 bases between the two ends. The germline V gene has CDR1 ENHRY and CDR2 SYGVKD. This CDR3 is 17 amino acids long. CDR3 sequence reads: CAISEQRTSYSNQPQHF. CDR3 nucleotides: TGTGCCATCAGTGAGCAGCGGACCTCGTATAGCAATCAGCCCCAGCATTTT.

This clonotype was recorded a few times. The chain links TRBV5-1 to TRBJ2-5; 10 bases are shared with TRBD2. Germline assignment: CDR1 SGHRS and CDR2 YFSETQ. Germline trimming cut 8 bases from V and 4 bases from J; bases unmatched to any gene: 8. This CDR3 is 14 amino acids long. In DNA, the CDR3 is TGCGCCAGTAATCTAGCGGGGGCAGGAGAGACCCAGTACTTC. As protein: CASNLAGAGETQYF.

In this sample, this clonotype turned up a few times. The V call is TRBV12-3 or TRBV12-4, the J call TRBJ2-2; no clear D gene. The CDR3 is made up of 14 amino acids. V gave up 3 bases and J gave up 6 bases, with 11 bases separating them. The CDR3 coding sequence is TGTGCCAGCAGTTTTCAGTTTTCGGCCGGGGAGCTGTTTTTT. Its translation: CASSFQFSAGELFF.

This clonotype was recorded a few times. The V call is TRBV5-1, the J call TRBJ2-5; D possibly uses TRBD1 or TRBD2 (5 bases each). CDR3 size: 13 residues. Trimming took 4 bases from V and 4 from J, leaving 11 bases between them. The V gene's germline CDR1 is SGHRS and CDR2 YFSETQ. The CDR3 reads CASSLGARETQYF. In DNA form, the CDR3 reads TGCGCCAGCAGCCTCGGGGCAAGAGAGACCCAGTACTTC. Combining the CDR3 with reference TRBV5-1 and TRBJ2-5 gives the whole variable domain KAGVTQTPRYLIKTRGQQVTLSCSPISGHRSVSWYQQTPGQGLQFLFEYFSETQRNKGNFPGRFSGRQFSNSRSEMNVSTLELGDSALYLCASSLGARETQYFGPGTRLLVL.

In its sample, this clonotype was seen many times. The chain couples TRBV18 to TRBJ1-3; D not resolved. CDR1 is KGHSH, CDR2 LQKENI, per germline. The CDR3 is made up of 15 amino acids. V was clipped by 2 bases and J by 0 bases, with 8 bases between them. CDR3 in DNA: TGTGCCAGCTCACCAACGGCCAGCTCTGGAAACACCATATATTTT. Amino acids: CASSPTASSGNTIYF.

As regards this clonotype: Compared with germline, one end of the junction differs, possibly owing to a read error. The chain uses TRBV2 and TRBJ2-6; tentatively, D is TRBD2 (6 bases). Per germline, CDR1 SNHLY and CDR2 FYNNEI. The CDR3 sequence is 18 residues long. The DNA for the CDR3 is TGTGCCTGCAGTTTAGCGCTTCGGAGGGTGGCCGGGGCCAACGTCCTGACTTTC. Encoded protein: CACSLALRRVAGANVLTF.

CDR3: CSVVRRGGFGYTF. The DNA for the CDR3 is TGCAGCGTTGTACGTAGGGGAGGATTTGGCTACACCTTC. The chain recombines TRBV29-1 with TRBJ1-2; D possibly corresponds to TRBD1 (5 bases). Germline CDR1 reads SQVTM; CDR2 reads ANQGSEA. The CDR3 runs to 13 residues. Trimming left V 4 bases short and J 7 bases short, with 16 bases between.

This clonotype turned up a few times. This rearrangement joins TRBV20-1 to TRBJ1-5, with 7 bases that match TRBD1. The V and J ends lost 5 bases and 4 bases, in that order; junction bases with no gene match: 5. The CDR3 has 13 residues. Germline loops: CDR1 DFQATT, CDR2 SNEGSKA (reference sequence). This chain's CDR3 is CSAFDRVNQPQHF. The CDR3 DNA reads as TGCAGTGCTTTTGACAGGGTTAATCAGCCCCAGCATTTT.

This clonotype was seen repeatedly, ten times or more. The genes are TRBV10-3 and TRBJ1-5; 9 bases are a match to TRBD1. Per germline, CDR1 ENHRY and CDR2 SYGVKD. V lost 0 bases to trimming and J lost 5 bases; unmatched junction nucleotides: 2. This CDR3 has 15 residues. Written as DNA, the CDR3 is TGTGCCATCAGTGAGTCGGGACAGGGCGATCAGCCCCAGCATTTT. Translated: CAISESGQGDQPQHF.

This chain links TRBV5-1 with TRBJ2-2, with TRBD1 as a possible D gene (6 bases). Germline loops: CDR1 SGHRS, CDR2 YFSETQ. Trimming pared 4 bases from V and 3 bases from J, leaving 7 bases between. The CDR3 totals 13 residues. CDR3 sequence reads: CASSEGDTGELFF. CDR3 bases: TGCGCCAGCAGCGAGGGGGACACCGGGGAGCTGTTTTTT.